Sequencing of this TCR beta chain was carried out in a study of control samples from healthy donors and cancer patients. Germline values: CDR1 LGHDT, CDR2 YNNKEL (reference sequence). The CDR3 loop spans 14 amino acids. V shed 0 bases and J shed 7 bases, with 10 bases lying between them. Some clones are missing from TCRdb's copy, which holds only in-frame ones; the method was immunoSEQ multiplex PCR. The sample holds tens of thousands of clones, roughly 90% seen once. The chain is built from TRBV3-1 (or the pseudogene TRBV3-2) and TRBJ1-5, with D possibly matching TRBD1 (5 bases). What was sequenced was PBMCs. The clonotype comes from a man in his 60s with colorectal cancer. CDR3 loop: CASSQDRAGQPQHF. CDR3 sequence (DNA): TGTGCCAGCAGCCAAGACAGGGCAGGCCAGCCCCAGCATTTT.